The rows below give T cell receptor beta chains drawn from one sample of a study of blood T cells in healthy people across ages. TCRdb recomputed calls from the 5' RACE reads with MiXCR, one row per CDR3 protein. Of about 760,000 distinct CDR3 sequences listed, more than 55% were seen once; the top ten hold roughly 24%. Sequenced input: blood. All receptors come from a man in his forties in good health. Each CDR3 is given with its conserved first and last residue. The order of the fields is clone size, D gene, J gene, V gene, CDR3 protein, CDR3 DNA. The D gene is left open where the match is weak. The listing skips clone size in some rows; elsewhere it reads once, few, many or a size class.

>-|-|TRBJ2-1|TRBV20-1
CSARARASTYEQFF
TGCAGTGCTAGAGCCCGGGCTAGTACCTATGAGCAGTTCTTC
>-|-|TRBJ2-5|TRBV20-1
CSAITSEPRLKETQYF
TGCAGTGCGATCACGTCGGAGCCCCGCCTTAAAGAGACCCAGTACTTC
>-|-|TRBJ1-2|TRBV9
CASSGFTGDGYTF
TGTGCCAGCAGCGGATTTACGGGGGATGGCTACACCTTC
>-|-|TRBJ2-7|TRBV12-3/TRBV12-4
CASSYFIYEQYF
TGTGCCAGCAGTTATTTTATCTACGAGCAGTACTTC
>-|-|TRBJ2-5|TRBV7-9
CASSLLSGGTKKTQYF
TGTGCCAGCAGCTTACTATCGGGTGGAACAAAAAAGACCCAGTACTTC
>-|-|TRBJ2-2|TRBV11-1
CASSLGGKEPANTGELFF
TGTGCCAGCAGTCTAGGAGGGAAGGAGCCCGCGAACACCGGGGAGCTGTTTTTT
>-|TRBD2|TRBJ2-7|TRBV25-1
CASSVSGDYNEQYF
TGTGCCAGCAGTGTTAGCGGGGATTACAATGAGCAGTACTTC
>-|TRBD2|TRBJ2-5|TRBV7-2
CASSPGLVGETQYF
TGTGCCAGCAGCCCAGGACTAGTCGGCGAGACCCAGTACTTC
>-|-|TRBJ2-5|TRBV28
CASSRRDLGGQYF
TGTGCCAGCAGTAGACGGGATCTCGGCGGGCAGTACTTC
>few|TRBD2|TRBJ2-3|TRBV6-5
CASSTEREVPDTQYF
TGTGCCAGCAGTACAGAGCGGGAGGTTCCGGATACGCAGTATTTT
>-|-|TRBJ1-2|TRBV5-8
CASSPGVGVYGYTF
TGTGCCAGCAGCCCGGGGGTTGGGGTCTATGGCTACACCTTC
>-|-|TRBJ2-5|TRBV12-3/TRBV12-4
CASSFAGQIQYF
TGTGCCAGCAGTTTTGCGGGACAGATCCAGTACTTC
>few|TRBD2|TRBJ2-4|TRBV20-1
CSAVPSGGGQNIQYF
TGCAGTGCTGTCCCTAGCGGGGGGGGCCAAAACATTCAGTACTTC